One sample yielded the 18 T cell receptor beta chains listed below, sequenced in a study of blood T cell repertoires in COVID-19. Some clones are missing from TCRdb's copy, which holds only in-frame ones; the method was immunoSEQ multiplex PCR. The sample shows 300,000 to 400,000 clones, roughly nine tenths of them seen only once. Source material: peripheral blood. The source of these receptors is a woman between 25 and 40 years old with COVID-19, enrolled during active disease.

This clone was picked up a small number of times. The chain combines TRBV20-1 with TRBJ2-7, with 9 bases identical to TRBD2. CDR1 is DFQATT and CDR2 is SNEGSKA in the germline V gene (reference sequence). The junction had 8 bases not matched to a gene; V was cut back by 3 bases and J by 5 bases. CDR3 length: 14 residues. Written as DNA, the CDR3 is TGCAGTGCTAGTTTTAGCGGGAGTCTCAACGAGCAGTACTTC. This translates into CSASFSGSLNEQYF.

The chain joins TRBV7-9 to TRBJ1-1; a weak D match, TRBD1 (5 bases). Germline lookup yields CDR1 SEHNR and CDR2 FQNEAQ (reference sequence). The CDR3 is made up of 14 amino acids. With 2 bases removed from V and 3 bases from J, the gap between germline ends came to 10 bases. DNA for the CDR3: TGTGCCAGCAGCTTATCAGGGTTGCACACTGAAGCTTTCTTT. This gives the protein CASSLSGLHTEAFF.

This sequence joins TRBV5-6 and TRBJ2-7, with TRBD1 matching over 8 bases. This CDR3 region has 16 residues. Germline V gene sequence: CDR1 SGHDT, CDR2 YYEEEE. V lost 1 base to trimming and J lost 3 bases; unmatched junction nucleotides: 9. Written as DNA, the CDR3 is TGTGCCAGCAGCTTGAGGGACGGACAGGGTCTCTACGAGCAGTACTTC. Amino acids: CASSLRDGQGLYEQYF.

CDR3 bases: TGTGCCAGCAGCTCGTCTTGGAGCTCCTACAATGAGCAGTTCTTC. Protein sequence: CASSSSWSSYNEQFF. The chain links TRBV27 to TRBJ2-1; no definite D call. The CDR3 loop spans 15 amino acids. The germline gives CDR1 MNHEY, CDR2 SMNVEV (reference sequence). Trimming stripped 6 bases from V and 0 bases from J, with 12 bases between.

V usage is TRBV6-4 and J usage is TRBJ2-2, with D tentatively TRBD2 (5 bases). Germline CDR1 reads MRHNA; CDR2 reads SNTAGT. CDR3 size: 16 residues. Trimming took 0 bases from V and 6 from J, leaving 14 bases between them. The CDR3 coding sequence is TGTGCCAGCAGTGACTCCGGACGAGGGTTGGCCGGGGAGCTGTTTTTT. It codes for CASSDSGRGLAGELFF.

This sequence joins TRBV3-1 (or the pseudogene TRBV3-2) and TRBJ1-1; 8 bases are a match to TRBD1. Germline lookup yields CDR1 LGHDT and CDR2 YNNKEL (reference sequence). J was trimmed by 5 bases and V by 5 bases; bases with no gene match: 7. The CDR3 spans 14 residues. CDR3 in amino acids: CASSSKQGATEAFF. As DNA, the CDR3 is TGTGCCAGCAGCAGTAAGCAGGGGGCGACTGAAGCTTTCTTT.

The chain has TRBV13 and TRBJ2-1; 8 nucleotides agree with TRBD1. J gave up 5 bases and V 3 bases, and 9 bases lay outside the gene matches. This CDR3 is built from 16 residues. Germline V gene lookup returns CDR1 PRHDT and CDR2 FYEKMQ (reference sequence). CDR3 residues: CASSFGDRGHNNEQFF. The CDR3, as DNA: TGTGCCAGCAGCTTTGGCGACAGGGGACACAACAATGAGCAGTTCTTC.

The rearrangement links TRBV19 to TRBJ2-2; possibly TRBD1 for D (7 bases). The V and J ends lost 7 bases and 4 bases respectively, with 19 bases between them. CDR1 is LNHDA and CDR2 is SQIVND in the germline V gene (reference sequence). The CDR3 loop spans 16 amino acids. The CDR3 region has the DNA TGTGCCAGTATGAAGTTGAGACAGGGAGGCACCGGGGAGCTGTTTTTT. Translated, it gives CASMKLRQGGTGELFF.

The gene calls are TRBV15 and TRBJ1-2; tentatively, D is TRBD1 (6 bases). CDR1 LNHNV and CDR2 YYDKDF come from the germline V gene (reference sequence). V dropped 3 bases and J dropped 7 bases, with 15 bases sitting between them. The CDR3 consists of 14 residues. This chain's CDR3 is CATSRSTGGPGYTF. In DNA, the CDR3 is TGTGCCACCAGCAGGTCTACCGGGGGGCCTGGCTACACCTTC.

For this clone: A junction boundary mismatches the germline segment, possibly from a read error. The chain uses TRBV18 and TRBJ2-1, with TRBD2 identical over 10 bases. CDR3 size: 15 residues. Per the germline V gene, CDR1 is KGHSH and CDR2 is LQKENI. In nucleotides, the CDR3 is TGTGCCAGCTCCCCACCCCTAGCGGGAGACTATGAGCAGTTCTTC. Translating it yields CASSPPLAGDYEQFF.

V is TRBV16 and J is TRBJ1-4; no clear D gene. Germline CDR1 KGHSY, CDR2 FQNENV. The V end was cut by 3 bases, the J end by 5 bases, with 10 bases between. The CDR3 totals 14 residues. DNA for the CDR3: TGTGCCAGCAGCCAGGTTCCGGGAAATGAAAAACTGTTTTTT. This codes for CASSQVPGNEKLFF.

The chain carries TRBV28 and TRBJ2-7; 9 bases map to TRBD1. V shed 6 bases and J 2 bases; nucleotides not matched to a gene: 20. This CDR3 is built from 19 residues. CDR1 is MDHEN and CDR2 is SYDVKM in the germline V gene. For the CDR3, the DNA is TGTGCCAGCAGCTATATCACCGGGACAGGGACCCTACTCGCCTACGAGCAGTACTTC. Protein product: CASSYITGTGTLLAYEQYF.

V gene TRBV7-2 combines with J gene TRBJ2-7; D ambiguous. V lost 1 base and J 2 bases, leaving 12 bases between the germline ends. The CDR3 is made up of 15 amino acids. The germline gives CDR1 SGHTA, CDR2 FQGNSA. The CDR3 DNA reads as TGTGCCAGCAGCTTAGTCTCGGAGCCCACCTACGAGCAGTACTTC. This gives the protein CASSLVSEPTYEQYF.

The rearrangement joins TRBV19 to TRBJ1-1; D ambiguous. CDR3 length: 14 residues. Trimming removed 0 bases at V and 1 base at J, with 6 bases between. The germline gives CDR1 LNHDA, CDR2 SQIVND (reference sequence). The chain's CDR3 is CASSIDRWNTEAFF. CDR3 sequence (DNA): TGTGCCAGTAGTATAGATCGGTGGAACACTGAAGCTTTCTTT. The full variable domain, rest sourced from reference TRBV19 and TRBJ1-1, is DGGITQSPKYLFRKEGQNVTLSCEQNLNHDAMYWYRQDPGQGLRLIYYSQIVNDFQKGDIAEGYSVSREKKESFPLTVTSAQKNPTAFYLCASSIDRWNTEAFFGQGTRLTVV.

The rearrangement uses TRBV5-1 and TRBJ1-6; 7 positions agree with TRBD1. Germline lookup yields CDR1 SGHRS and CDR2 YFSETQ. With V trimmed by 4 bases and J by 8 bases, 3 bases remained unmatched. The CDR3 loop spans 13 amino acids. The CDR3 loop reads CASSDQGDSPLHF. The CDR3 bases are TGCGCCAGCAGCGACCAGGGGGATTCACCCCTCCACTTT.

The genes are TRBV3-1 (or the pseudogene TRBV3-2) and TRBJ1-2; D might be TRBD1 (6 bases). CDR1 is LGHDT and CDR2 is YNNKEL in the germline V gene (reference sequence). V lost 4 bases and J lost 2, with 17 bases in between. The CDR3 spans 16 residues. The CDR3 sequence: CASSPRFTGTNYGYTF. CDR3 coding DNA: TGTGCCAGCAGCCCCCGCTTTACAGGGACCAACTATGGCTACACCTTC.

V is TRBV19 and J is TRBJ2-4, with D tentatively TRBD2 (6 bases). This CDR3 spans 16 amino acids. Germline CDR1 LNHDA, CDR2 SQIVND (reference sequence). Trimming took 6 bases from V and 0 from J, leaving 15 bases between them. The CDR3 coding sequence is TGTGCCAGTAGCCAGGTGGGCGGGGTAGCCAAAAACATTCAGTACTTC. This sequence encodes CASSQVGGVAKNIQYF.

The CDR3: CAISDLTDTQYF. For the CDR3, the DNA is TGTGCCATCAGTGATTTAACAGATACGCAGTATTTT. The gene calls are TRBV10-3 and TRBJ2-3, with D hard to call. This CDR3 spans 12 amino acids. CDR1 and CDR2 from the germline V gene are ENHRY and SYGVKD. Deletions cut 3 bases from V and 3 bases from J, with 4 bases between.